This is a list of T cell receptor beta chains from one sample in a study of blood T cell repertoires in COVID-19. Produced via immunoSEQ multiplex PCR; TCRdb's table is partial and in-frame only. The sample has approximately 250,000 clones, over 70% seen once; the top ten hold 8.6%. The sequenced material came from peripheral blood. Receptor source: a human donor in a cohort sampled during active COVID-19. Both conserved end residues are part of each CDR3. D genes are given only for firm matches. Clone size, where shown, is once, few, many, or a class for clones that have expanded.

d_call	clone_size	v_call	j_call	cdr3_aa	cdr3_nt
TRBD1	-	TRBV10-2	TRBJ2-1	CASAFRTGPMTYNEQFF	TGCGCCAGCGCCTTCCGGACAGGCCCAATGACCTACAATGAGCAGTTCTTC
-	-	TRBV25-1	TRBJ2-2	CASSELGGRGGELFF	TGTGCCAGCAGTGAATTAGGAGGGCGTGGCGGGGAGCTGTTTTTT
TRBD1	-	TRBV6-2/TRBV6-3	TRBJ1-6	CASSYHGQGNNSPLHF	TGTGCCAGCAGTTACCACGGACAGGGTAACAATTCACCCCTCCACTTT
-	-	TRBV24-1	TRBJ2-2	CAARDRFTGELFF	TGTGCCGCGCGGGACAGATTCACCGGGGAGCTGTTTTTT
-	-	TRBV28	TRBJ2-7	CASSQSSTGSREQYF	TGTGCCAGCAGTCAATCCTCCACAGGGTCCCGCGAGCAGTACTTC
TRBD1	-	TRBV12-3/TRBV12-4	TRBJ2-7	CASRKTGSNEQYF	TGTGCCAGCAGGAAGACAGGGAGCAACGAGCAGTACTTC
-	-	TRBV25-1	TRBJ1-4	CASSESTALRGYEKLFF	TGTGCCAGCAGTGAATCCACGGCTCTTCGAGGGTATGAAAAACTGTTTTTT
-	once	TRBV6-1	TRBJ1-2	CANSEQGDPYYGYTF	TGTGCCAACAGTGAGCAGGGCGACCCTTACTATGGCTACACCTTC
TRBD1	-	TRBV6-6	TRBJ1-5	CATKTGLNQPQHF	TGTGCCACCAAGACAGGGCTTAATCAGCCCCAGCATTTT
TRBD1	-	TRBV6-1	TRBJ2-2	CASSVVGTGGNTGELFF	TGTGCCAGCAGTGTAGTAGGGACAGGGGGTAACACCGGGGAGCTGTTTTTT
-	-	TRBV7-9	TRBJ1-2	CASEPYRTATNYGYTF	TGTGCCAGCGAGCCCTACAGGACAGCCACCAACTATGGCTACACCTTC
TRBD2	once	TRBV6-1	TRBJ2-1	CASSEALGTSGSGNEQFF	TGTGCCAGCAGTGAAGCGCTGGGGACTAGCGGGAGTGGCAATGAGCAGTTCTTC
TRBD1	-	TRBV6-5	TRBJ2-2	CASRNRGGAGELFF	TGTGCCAGCAGAAACAGGGGTGGTGCCGGGGAGCTGTTTTTT
-	-	TRBV15	TRBJ2-7	CATSRGGDEYEQYF	TGTGCCACCAGCAGAGGCGGGGATGAGTACGAGCAGTACTTC
-	-	TRBV29-1	TRBJ2-3	CSVETVRTDTQYF	TGCAGCGTTGAGACAGTTCGAACAGATACGCAGTATTTT
-	-	TRBV18	TRBJ1-3	CASSPLSHRSGNTIYF	TGTGCCAGCTCACCACTTTCCCATCGGTCTGGAAACACCATATATTTT
TRBD1	-	TRBV7-6	TRBJ2-5	CASNRFGTGLQGETQYF	TGTGCCAGCAACAGATTCGGGACAGGGTTGCAGGGAGAGACCCAGTACTTC
-	-	TRBV21-1	TRBJ1-6	CASSPGGSENSYNSPLHF	TGTGCCAGCAGCCCGGGGGGCAGCGAAAACTCCTATAATTCACCCCTCCACTTT
-	-	TRBV4-1	TRBJ2-7	CASSQLSGGVYEQYF	TGCGCCAGCAGCCAACTATCGGGCGGGGTGTACGAGCAGTACTTC
TRBD1	-	TRBV28	TRBJ1-2	CASRATGGAHYGYTF	TGTGCCAGCAGGGCCACAGGGGGCGCACACTATGGCTACACCTTC
-	-	TRBV7-9	TRBJ2-2	CASRTKGGNTGELFF	TGTGCCAGCAGAACCAAGGGAGGGAACACCGGGGAGCTGTTTTTT
TRBD1	-	TRBV18	TRBJ1-2	CASTKQGLGYTF	TGTGCCAGCACTAAACAGGGGCTTGGCTACACCTTC
-	-	TRBV28	TRBJ1-6	CASADSGGVNSPLHF	TGTGCCAGCGCGGACAGCGGCGGAGTAAATTCACCCCTCCACTTT
TRBD2	-	TRBV5-8	TRBJ2-1	CASSPLGLASYNEQFF	TGTGCCAGCAGCCCCCTGGGACTAGCGAGTTACAATGAGCAGTTCTTC
TRBD1	-	TRBV9	TRBJ1-3	CASSVLDRGPGNTIYF	TGTGCCAGCAGCGTCCTTGACAGGGGGCCTGGAAACACCATATATTTT
TRBD1	-	TRBV5-1	TRBJ1-1	CASSARQGNTEAFF	TGCGCCAGCAGCGCGAGACAGGGAAACACTGAAGCTTTCTTT
TRBD1	-	TRBV19	TRBJ1-2	CASSIGSGTGGYGYTF	TGTGCCAGTAGTATAGGATCCGGGACAGGGGGATATGGCTACACCTTC
-	-	TRBV3-1/TRBV3-2	TRBJ1-4	CASSQGGGRTNEKLFF	TGTGCCAGCAGCCAAGGGGGGGGAAGGACTAATGAAAAACTGTTTTTT
-	-	TRBV10-3	TRBJ1-6	CAIRVDRNSPLHF	TGTGCCATCAGAGTGGACAGAAATTCACCCCTCCACTTT
-	once	TRBV6-1	TRBJ2-6	CASSERGDFRSGANVLTF	TGTGCCAGCAGTGAAAGAGGGGACTTTCGCTCTGGGGCCAACGTCCTGACTTTC
-	-	TRBV24-1	TRBJ2-2	CATSDLPAGELFF	TGTGCCACCAGTGATTTGCCCGCCGGGGAGCTGTTTTTT